A single T cell receptor (beta chain) is shown here with its context. Its specificity is not known. From blood CD8+ and CD4+ T cells, TCR beta sequences were generated. While serving as controls, healthy donors were matched for age and sex. This specimen comes from a study of CD8 T cells in Susac syndrome. Findings and caveats of the study: TCR sequencing and HLA analysis covered a relatively small number of individuals.

Random hexamers were used to reverse transcribe an amount of about 0.45 to 1 ug RNA. The TCR beta CDR3 was amplified by immunoSEQ multiplex PCR across 54 Vbeta, 13 Jbeta. Each CDR3 protein gets one entry after TCRdb re-called the immunoSEQ multiplex PCR reads with MiXCR. The data show some 47,000 distinct CDR3 sequences, around 93% seen once. The sequence came from a human donor in good health. Sequenced material: CD8+ T cells from PBMCs.

For the CDR3, the DNA is TGCGCCAGCAGCCTATCTGGGACAGGGACGATTGGGTCCTACGAGCAGTACTTC. Its translation is CASSLSGTGTIGSYEQYF. This chain connects TRBV5-1 to TRBJ2-7; TRBD1 matches at 9 bases. The germline V gene has CDR1 SGHRS and CDR2 YFSETQ. V was clipped by 4 bases and J by 1 base; unmatched bases: 15. The CDR3 has 18 residues.